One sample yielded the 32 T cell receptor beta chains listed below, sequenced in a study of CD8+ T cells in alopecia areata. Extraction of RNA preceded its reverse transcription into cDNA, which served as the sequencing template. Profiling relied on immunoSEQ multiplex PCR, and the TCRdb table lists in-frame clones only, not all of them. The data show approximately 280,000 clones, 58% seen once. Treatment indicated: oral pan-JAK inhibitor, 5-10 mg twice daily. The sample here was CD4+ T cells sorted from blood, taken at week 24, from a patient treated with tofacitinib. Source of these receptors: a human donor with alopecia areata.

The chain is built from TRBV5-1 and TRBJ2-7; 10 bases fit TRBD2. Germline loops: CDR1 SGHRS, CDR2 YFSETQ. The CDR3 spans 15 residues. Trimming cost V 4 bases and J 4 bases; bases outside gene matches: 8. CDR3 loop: CASSTLSGGPYEQYF. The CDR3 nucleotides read TGCGCCAGCAGCACCCTTAGCGGGGGGCCTTACGAGCAGTACTTC.

The CDR3 loop reads CASSRGGANVLTF. Written as DNA, the CDR3 is TGTGCCAGCAGTCGGGGTGGGGCCAACGTCCTGACTTTC. This chain uses TRBV2 with TRBJ2-6; possibly TRBD2 for D (5 bases). The CDR3 has 13 residues. CDR1 SNHLY and CDR2 FYNNEI come from the germline V gene. Trimming removed 5 bases from V and 3 bases from J, with 5 bases in between.

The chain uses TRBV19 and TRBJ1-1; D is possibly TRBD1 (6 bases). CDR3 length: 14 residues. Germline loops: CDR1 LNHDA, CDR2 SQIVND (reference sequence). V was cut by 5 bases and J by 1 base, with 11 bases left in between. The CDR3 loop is CASSLLQGNTEAFF. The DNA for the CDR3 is TGTGCCAGTAGTCTATTACAGGGGAACACTGAAGCTTTCTTT.

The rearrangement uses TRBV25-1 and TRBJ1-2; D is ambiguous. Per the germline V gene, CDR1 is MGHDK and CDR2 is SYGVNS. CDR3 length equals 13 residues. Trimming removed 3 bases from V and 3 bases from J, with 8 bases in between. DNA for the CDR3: TGTGCCAGCAGTGATTGGGGTTACTATGGCTACACCTTC. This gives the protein CASSDWGYYGYTF.

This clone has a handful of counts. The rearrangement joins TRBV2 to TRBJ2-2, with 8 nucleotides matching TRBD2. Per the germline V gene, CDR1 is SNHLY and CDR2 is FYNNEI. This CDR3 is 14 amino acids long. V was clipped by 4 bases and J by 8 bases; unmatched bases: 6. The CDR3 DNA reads TGTGCCAGCAGTGCCCCGAGACTAGCGGGGGAGCTGTTTTTT. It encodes CASSAPRLAGELFF.

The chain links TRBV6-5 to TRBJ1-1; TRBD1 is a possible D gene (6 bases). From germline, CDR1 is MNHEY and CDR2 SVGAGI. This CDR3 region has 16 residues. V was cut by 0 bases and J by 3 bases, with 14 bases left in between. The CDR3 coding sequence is TGTGCCAGCAGTTACTCGATTTCCCAGGGGTACACTGAAGCTTTCTTT. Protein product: CASSYSISQGYTEAFF.

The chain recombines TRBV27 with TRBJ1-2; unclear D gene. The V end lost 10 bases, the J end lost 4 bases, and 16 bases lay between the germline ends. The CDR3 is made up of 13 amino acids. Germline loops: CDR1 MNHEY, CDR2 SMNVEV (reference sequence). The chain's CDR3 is CATSSREGYGYTF. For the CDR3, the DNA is TGTGCCACCTCCTCACGGGAGGGCTATGGCTACACCTTC.

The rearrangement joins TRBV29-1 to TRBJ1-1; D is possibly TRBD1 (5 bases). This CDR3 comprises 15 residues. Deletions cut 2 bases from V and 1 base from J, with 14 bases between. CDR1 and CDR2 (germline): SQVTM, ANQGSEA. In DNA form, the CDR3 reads TGCAGCGTTGAAAGACTACTAGACAGGAACACTGAAGCTTTCTTT. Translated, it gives CSVERLLDRNTEAFF.

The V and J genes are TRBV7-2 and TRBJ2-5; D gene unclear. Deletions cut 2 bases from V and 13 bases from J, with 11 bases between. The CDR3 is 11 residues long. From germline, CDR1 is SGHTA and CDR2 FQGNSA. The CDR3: CASSLLVVPYF. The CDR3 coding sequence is TGTGCCAGCAGCTTACTAGTGGTTCCGTACTTC.

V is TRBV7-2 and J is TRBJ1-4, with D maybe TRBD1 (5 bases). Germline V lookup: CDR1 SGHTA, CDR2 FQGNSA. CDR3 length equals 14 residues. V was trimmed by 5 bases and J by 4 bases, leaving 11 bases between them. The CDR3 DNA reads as TGTGCCAGCAGCCCTGACAGAAATAATGAAAAACTGTTTTTT. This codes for CASSPDRNNEKLFF.

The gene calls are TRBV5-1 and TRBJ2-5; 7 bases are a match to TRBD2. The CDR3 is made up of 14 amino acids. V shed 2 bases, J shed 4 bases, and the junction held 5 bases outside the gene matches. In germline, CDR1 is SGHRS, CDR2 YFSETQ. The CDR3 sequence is CASSLPGRLETQYF. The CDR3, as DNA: TGCGCCAGCAGCTTACCCGGGAGGTTAGAGACCCAGTACTTC.

The CDR3 DNA follows: TGTGCCACCAGCGGACCGGGACTAGCGACAGATACGCAGTATTTT. Protein sequence: CATSGPGLATDTQYF. The gene calls are TRBV15 and TRBJ2-3, with TRBD2 matching 10 bases. Germline assignment: CDR1 LNHNV and CDR2 YYDKDF (reference sequence). The CDR3 sequence is 15 residues long. J was trimmed by 3 bases and V by 5 bases; bases with no gene match: 5.

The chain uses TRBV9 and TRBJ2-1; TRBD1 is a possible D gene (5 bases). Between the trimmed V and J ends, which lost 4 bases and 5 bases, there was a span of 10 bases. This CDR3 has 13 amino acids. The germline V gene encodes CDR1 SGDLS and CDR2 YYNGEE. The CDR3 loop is CASSTRQNNEQFF. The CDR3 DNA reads TGTGCCAGCAGCACCCGACAGAACAATGAGCAGTTCTTC.

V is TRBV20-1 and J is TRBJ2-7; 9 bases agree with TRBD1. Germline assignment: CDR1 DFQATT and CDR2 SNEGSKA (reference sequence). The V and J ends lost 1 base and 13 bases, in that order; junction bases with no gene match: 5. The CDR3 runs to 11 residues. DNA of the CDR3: TGCAGTGCTAGAGTAAGGACAGGGGACTACTTC. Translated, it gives CSARVRTGDYF.

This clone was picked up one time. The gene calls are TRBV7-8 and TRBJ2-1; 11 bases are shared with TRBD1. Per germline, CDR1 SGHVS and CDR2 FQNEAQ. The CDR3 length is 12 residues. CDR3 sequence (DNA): TGTGGAATAGGGGACAGGGGGAATGAGCAGTTCTTC. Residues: CGIGDRGNEQFF.

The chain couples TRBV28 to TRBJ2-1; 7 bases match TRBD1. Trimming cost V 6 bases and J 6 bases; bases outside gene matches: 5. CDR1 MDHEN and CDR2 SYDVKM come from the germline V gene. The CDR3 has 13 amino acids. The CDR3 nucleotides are TGTGCCAGCAGGCTAACAGGGGTCAATGAGCAGTTCTTC. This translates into CASRLTGVNEQFF.

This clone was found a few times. In DNA form, the CDR3 reads TGTGCCAGCTCACCGCCCCGGGACTCAGGGGAGCAGTTCTTC. Translation gives CASSPPRDSGEQFF. The rearrangement uses TRBV18 and TRBJ2-1; D possibly corresponds to TRBD2 (6 bases). This CDR3 comprises 14 residues. Germline lookup yields CDR1 KGHSH and CDR2 LQKENI. The V gene lost 3 bases and the J gene lost 10 bases, with 16 bases spanning the gap.

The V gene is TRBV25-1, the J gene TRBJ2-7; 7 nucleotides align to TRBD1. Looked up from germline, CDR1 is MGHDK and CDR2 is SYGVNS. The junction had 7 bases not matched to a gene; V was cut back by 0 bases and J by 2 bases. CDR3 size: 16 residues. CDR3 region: CASSEYTGVDPYEQYF. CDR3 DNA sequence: TGTGCCAGCAGTGAATATACAGGGGTAGATCCCTACGAGCAGTACTTC.

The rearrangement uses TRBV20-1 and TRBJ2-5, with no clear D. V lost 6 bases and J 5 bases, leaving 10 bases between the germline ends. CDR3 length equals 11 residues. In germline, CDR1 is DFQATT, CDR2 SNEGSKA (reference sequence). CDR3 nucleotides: TGCAGTGCGGTAGTCCGGGAGACCCAGTACTTC. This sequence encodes CSAVVRETQYF.

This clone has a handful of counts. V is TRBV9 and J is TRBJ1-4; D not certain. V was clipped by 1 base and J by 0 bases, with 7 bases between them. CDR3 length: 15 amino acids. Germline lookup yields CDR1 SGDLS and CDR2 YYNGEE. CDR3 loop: CASSVSTATNEKLFF. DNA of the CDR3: TGTGCCAGCAGCGTATCAACGGCAACTAATGAAAAACTGTTTTTT.

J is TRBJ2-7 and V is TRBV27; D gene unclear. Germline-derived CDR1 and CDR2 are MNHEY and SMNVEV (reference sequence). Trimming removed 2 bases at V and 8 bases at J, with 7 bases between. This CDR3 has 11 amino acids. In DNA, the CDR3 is TGTGCCAGCAGTTTAAGGTCCCAGCAGTACTTC. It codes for CASSLRSQQYF.

CDR3 amino acids: CAWSTQPPRGPRNEQFF. CDR3 nucleotide sequence: TGTGCCTGGAGTACCCAACCCCCCCGGGGGCCTAGGAATGAGCAGTTCTTC. This sequence joins TRBV30 and TRBJ2-1; tentatively, D is TRBD1 or TRBD2 (6 bases each). Germline CDR1 and CDR2: GTSNPN and SVGIG (reference sequence). The CDR3 spans 17 residues. Trimming took 2 bases from V and 7 from J, leaving 24 bases between them.

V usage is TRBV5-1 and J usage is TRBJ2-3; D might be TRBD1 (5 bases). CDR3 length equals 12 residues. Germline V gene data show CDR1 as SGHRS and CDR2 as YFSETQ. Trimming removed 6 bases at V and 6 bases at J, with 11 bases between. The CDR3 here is CASKQDLDTQYF. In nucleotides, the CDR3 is TGCGCCAGCAAACAGGATTTGGATACGCAGTATTTT.

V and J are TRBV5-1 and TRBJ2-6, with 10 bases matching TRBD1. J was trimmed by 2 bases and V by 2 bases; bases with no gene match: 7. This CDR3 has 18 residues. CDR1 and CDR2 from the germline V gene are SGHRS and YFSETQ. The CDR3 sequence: CASSFVGQGSAGANVLTF. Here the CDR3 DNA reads TGCGCCAGCAGCTTTGTGGGACAGGGGTCGGCTGGGGCCAACGTCCTGACTTTC.

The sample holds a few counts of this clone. CDR3 bases: TGTGCCTGGAGTGTCAAATTGTTCGGGGAGCTGTTTTTT. It specifies CAWSVKLFGELFF. The rearrangement uses TRBV30 and TRBJ2-2, with no clear D. Trimming shortened V by 0 bases and J by 7 bases, and 9 bases separated the two germline ends. CDR1 GTSNPN and CDR2 SVGIG come from the germline V gene (reference sequence). This CDR3 is built from 13 residues.

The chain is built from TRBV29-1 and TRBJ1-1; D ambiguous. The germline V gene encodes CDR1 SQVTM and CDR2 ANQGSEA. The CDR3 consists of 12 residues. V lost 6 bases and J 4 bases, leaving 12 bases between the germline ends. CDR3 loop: CSVGPGGTEAFF. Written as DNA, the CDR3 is TGCAGCGTCGGTCCAGGAGGCACTGAAGCTTTCTTT.

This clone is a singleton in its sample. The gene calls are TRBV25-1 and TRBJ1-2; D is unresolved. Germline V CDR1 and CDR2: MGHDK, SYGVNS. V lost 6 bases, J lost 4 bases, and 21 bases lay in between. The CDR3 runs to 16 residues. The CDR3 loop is CASSDAASGLGYGYTF. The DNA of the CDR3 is TGTGCCAGCAGCGACGCGGCCTCGGGGTTAGGCTATGGCTACACCTTC.

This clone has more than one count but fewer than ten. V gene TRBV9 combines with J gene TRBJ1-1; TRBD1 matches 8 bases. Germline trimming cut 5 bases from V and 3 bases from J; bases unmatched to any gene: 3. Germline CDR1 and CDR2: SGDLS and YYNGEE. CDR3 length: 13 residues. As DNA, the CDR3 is TGTGCCAGCAGTAAACAGGGGGACACTGAAGCTTTCTTT. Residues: CASSKQGDTEAFF.

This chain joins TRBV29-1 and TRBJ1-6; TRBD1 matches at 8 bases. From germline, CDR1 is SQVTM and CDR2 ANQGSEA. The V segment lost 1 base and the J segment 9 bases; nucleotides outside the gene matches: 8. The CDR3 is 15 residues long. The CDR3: CSVEVSTGGTSPLHF. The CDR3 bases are TGCAGCGTTGAAGTTTCTACAGGGGGAACTTCACCCCTCCACTTT.

The CDR3 loop is CASSLVSENTEAFF. The CDR3 DNA reads as TGCGCCAGCAGCTTGGTCTCAGAGAACACTGAAGCTTTCTTT. The chain links TRBV5-1 to TRBJ1-1; D unresolved. CDR1 is SGHRS, CDR2 YFSETQ, per germline. Trimming stripped 0 bases from V and 1 base from J, with 7 bases between. The CDR3 consists of 14 residues.

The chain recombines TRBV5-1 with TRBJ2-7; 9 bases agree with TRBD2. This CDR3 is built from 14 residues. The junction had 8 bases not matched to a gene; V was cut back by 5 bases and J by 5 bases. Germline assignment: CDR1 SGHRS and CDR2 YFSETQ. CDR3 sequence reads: CASSSGLADDEQYF. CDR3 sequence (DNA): TGCGCCAGCAGTTCGGGACTAGCTGACGACGAGCAGTACTTC.

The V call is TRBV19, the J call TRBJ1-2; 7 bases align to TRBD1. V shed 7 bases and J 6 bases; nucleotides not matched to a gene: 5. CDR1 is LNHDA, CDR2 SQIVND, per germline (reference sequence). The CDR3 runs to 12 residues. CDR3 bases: TGTGCCAGTACGAGGCAGGGGGATGGCTACACCTTC. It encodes CASTRQGDGYTF. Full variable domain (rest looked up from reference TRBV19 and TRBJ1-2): DGGITQSPKYLFRKEGQNVTLSCEQNLNHDAMYWYRQDPGQGLRLIYYSQIVNDFQKGDIAEGYSVSREKKESFPLTVTSAQKNPTAFYLCASTRQGDGYTFGSGTRLTVV.